The rows below give T cell receptor beta chains drawn from one sample of a study of control samples from healthy donors and cancer patients. Using immunoSEQ multiplex PCR, the repertoire was profiled, and TCRdb retains in-frame clones only, with some absent. The data show about 220,000 clones, roughly 94% seen once. The sample consisted of blood. The receptors stem from a man aged 45 to 65 in good health. Both conserved end residues are part of each CDR3. The order of the fields is D gene, J gene, V gene, clone size, CDR3 DNA, CDR3 protein. A D gene is named only where the DNA matches it firmly. Clone size is not always given. Where it is, it says once, few, many or a class for expanded clones.

d_call: NA
j_call: TRBJ1-2
v_call: TRBV6-5
clone_size: NA
cdr3_nt: TGTGCCAGCAGGCCGCTTGAGGGGAATCTAAGGAGCTACACCTTC
cdr3_aa: CASRPLEGNLRSYTF

d_call: NA
j_call: TRBJ2-1
v_call: TRBV4-2
clone_size: NA
cdr3_nt: TGTGCCAGCAGCCAAGTGGACCCCACCTACAATGAGCAGTTCTTC
cdr3_aa: CASSQVDPTYNEQFF

d_call: NA
j_call: TRBJ1-2
v_call: TRBV6-5
clone_size: NA
cdr3_nt: TGTGCCAGCAGTTACTCACTAAACTTCAACTATGGCTACACCTTC
cdr3_aa: CASSYSLNFNYGYTF

d_call: NA
j_call: TRBJ1-2
v_call: TRBV3-1/TRBV3-2
clone_size: NA
cdr3_nt: TGTGCCAGCAGCCAAGTGCAGGCCTATGGCTACACCTTC
cdr3_aa: CASSQVQAYGYTF

d_call: TRBD1
j_call: TRBJ2-2
v_call: TRBV10-1
clone_size: NA
cdr3_nt: TGCGCCAGCAGTGACACCGGGACAGGGAACACCGGGGAGCTGTTTTTT
cdr3_aa: CASSDTGTGNTGELFF

d_call: NA
j_call: TRBJ1-5
v_call: TRBV19
clone_size: once
cdr3_nt: TGTGCCAGTAGTATAGGCCAGACAGTCTATAGCAATCAGCCCCAGCATTTT
cdr3_aa: CASSIGQTVYSNQPQHF

d_call: TRBD1
j_call: TRBJ2-2
v_call: TRBV7-2
clone_size: NA
cdr3_nt: TGTGCCAGCAGGCGTGGGGACAGGGGAACCGGGGAGCTGTTTTTT
cdr3_aa: CASRRGDRGTGELFF

d_call: NA
j_call: TRBJ2-3
v_call: TRBV10-1
clone_size: NA
cdr3_nt: TGCGCCACTTCATCGGGCCACCGGGGCACAGATACGCAGTATTTT
cdr3_aa: CATSSGHRGTDTQYF

d_call: TRBD1
j_call: TRBJ2-7
v_call: TRBV13
clone_size: NA
cdr3_nt: TGTGCCAGCAGGATAGGACAGGCATACTACGAGCAGTACTTC
cdr3_aa: CASRIGQAYYEQYF

d_call: NA
j_call: TRBJ1-1
v_call: TRBV9
clone_size: NA
cdr3_nt: TGTGCCAGCAGCGTAGATGGCCTCATGAACACTGAAGCTTTCTTT
cdr3_aa: CASSVDGLMNTEAFF

d_call: NA
j_call: TRBJ2-5
v_call: TRBV28
clone_size: NA
cdr3_nt: TGTGCCAGCAGGGGACAACACTCCGGGGGAGAGACCCAGTACTTC
cdr3_aa: CASRGQHSGGETQYF

d_call: NA
j_call: TRBJ2-5
v_call: TRBV20-1
clone_size: NA
cdr3_nt: TGCAGTGCTGGTGGGGGGCGTGAGACCCAGTACTTC
cdr3_aa: CSAGGGRETQYF

d_call: NA
j_call: TRBJ1-2
v_call: TRBV30
clone_size: NA
cdr3_nt: TGTGCCTGGAGTGGGGAGTCCTTGGGCGGCTACACCTTC
cdr3_aa: CAWSGESLGGYTF